Listed below are T cell receptor beta chains from one sample, sequenced in a study of CD8+ T cells in alopecia areata. The method was immunoSEQ multiplex PCR; TCRdb's version includes in-frame clones alone and lacks a portion of them. The sample holds 150,000 to 200,000 clones; roughly 60% are singletons and the top ten take under 2%. The material sequenced was CD4+ T cells sorted from blood, taken at week 0. These receptors all come from a human donor with alopecia areata. The CDR3 runs from the conserved cysteine through the conserved F or W. The order of the fields is V gene, J gene, CDR3 protein.

v_call: TRBV13; j_call: TRBJ1-1; cdr3_aa: CASSPRQANTEAFF
v_call: TRBV30; j_call: TRBJ1-1; cdr3_aa: CAWTTGTEAFF
v_call: TRBV11-2; j_call: TRBJ1-5; cdr3_aa: CASSLDSLGPQHF
v_call: TRBV7-3; j_call: TRBJ2-7; cdr3_aa: CASSLGTRTGEQYF
v_call: TRBV5-6; j_call: TRBJ2-2; cdr3_aa: CASSRLHKGYGELFF
v_call: TRBV6-4; j_call: TRBJ2-3; cdr3_aa: CASSDRAGGLDTQYF
v_call: TRBV30; j_call: TRBJ2-1; cdr3_aa: CAWSVLTVRSYNEQFF
v_call: TRBV30; j_call: TRBJ1-2; cdr3_aa: CAWDSDRDRPTNYGYTF
v_call: TRBV30; j_call: TRBJ1-1; cdr3_aa: CAWSQGQWVAFF
v_call: TRBV6-5; j_call: TRBJ2-1; cdr3_aa: CASSYLSGNEQFF
v_call: TRBV29-1; j_call: TRBJ2-1; cdr3_aa: CSVDPGGNEQFF
v_call: TRBV30; j_call: TRBJ1-6; cdr3_aa: CACPGTSRSSYNSPLHF
v_call: TRBV7-2; j_call: TRBJ1-1; cdr3_aa: CASSLGGIGSTEAFF
v_call: TRBV29-1; j_call: TRBJ2-6; cdr3_aa: CSVQAGVGANVLTF
v_call: TRBV5-1; j_call: TRBJ2-5; cdr3_aa: CASSLEAGREETQYF
v_call: TRBV30; j_call: TRBJ1-4; cdr3_aa: CAWSRPGVNEKLFF
v_call: TRBV30; j_call: TRBJ1-5; cdr3_aa: CAWTRGPNQPQHF
v_call: TRBV2; j_call: TRBJ1-5; cdr3_aa: CASSESGGDNQPQHF
v_call: TRBV6-5; j_call: TRBJ2-7; cdr3_aa: CASSYSTQGAYEQYF
v_call: TRBV29-1; j_call: TRBJ1-2; cdr3_aa: CSVERVYGYTF
v_call: TRBV30; j_call: TRBJ1-2; cdr3_aa: CAWSVRSRTYGYTF
v_call: TRBV15; j_call: TRBJ1-1; cdr3_aa: CATSGMTTEAFF
v_call: TRBV5-1; j_call: TRBJ2-3; cdr3_aa: CASSLELRGTDTQYF
v_call: TRBV5-1; j_call: TRBJ2-4; cdr3_aa: CASSPLPGPNIQYF
v_call: TRBV28; j_call: TRBJ2-3; cdr3_aa: CASSRRLAGGRDTQYF
v_call: TRBV28; j_call: TRBJ2-3; cdr3_aa: CASSRDSTDTQYF
v_call: TRBV29-1; j_call: TRBJ1-2; cdr3_aa: CSVAEQSYGYTF
v_call: TRBV29-1; j_call: TRBJ2-1; cdr3_aa: CSAGTGAIGEQFF
v_call: TRBV29-1; j_call: TRBJ1-1; cdr3_aa: CSVEGRLNTEAFF
v_call: TRBV11-3; j_call: TRBJ1-4; cdr3_aa: CASSQTGVNEKLFF
v_call: TRBV29-1; j_call: TRBJ2-5; cdr3_aa: CSVVFGTGGETQYF
v_call: TRBV30; j_call: TRBJ1-2; cdr3_aa: CAWSVQGVGYTF
v_call: TRBV29-1; j_call: TRBJ1-5; cdr3_aa: CSAVDRDGNQPQHF
v_call: TRBV29-1; j_call: TRBJ2-2; cdr3_aa: CSVALSRVAGELFF
v_call: TRBV10-1; j_call: TRBJ2-1; cdr3_aa: CASSAQGATEQFF
v_call: TRBV25-1; j_call: TRBJ2-5; cdr3_aa: CASSEVRDTETQYF
v_call: TRBV14; j_call: TRBJ1-1; cdr3_aa: CASSNSGGTEAFF
v_call: TRBV18; j_call: TRBJ2-5; cdr3_aa: CASSPPVGGAGKTQYF
v_call: TRBV27; j_call: TRBJ2-1; cdr3_aa: CASTLDSVGPYNEQFF
v_call: TRBV5-1; j_call: TRBJ2-7; cdr3_aa: CASSSSIPYEQYF
v_call: TRBV29-1; j_call: TRBJ2-1; cdr3_aa: CSVRQGSNEQFF
v_call: TRBV29-1; j_call: TRBJ1-1; cdr3_aa: CSVMTGDRAFF
v_call: TRBV30; j_call: TRBJ1-2; cdr3_aa: CAWTQGGLGYTF
v_call: TRBV29-1; j_call: TRBJ2-1; cdr3_aa: CSVQRGNNEQFF
v_call: TRBV30; j_call: TRBJ2-7; cdr3_aa: CAWSAPRLAGGYEQYF
v_call: TRBV7-2; j_call: TRBJ1-1; cdr3_aa: CASRLRSATEAFF
v_call: TRBV18; j_call: TRBJ2-5; cdr3_aa: CASSPLADQETQYF
v_call: TRBV15; j_call: TRBJ2-5; cdr3_aa: CATSRQKGETQYF
v_call: TRBV13; j_call: TRBJ1-2; cdr3_aa: CASSLPGTGVYGYTF
v_call: TRBV30; j_call: TRBJ2-3; cdr3_aa: CAWGGESGSTDTQYF
v_call: TRBV2; j_call: TRBJ1-2; cdr3_aa: CASRDSGVYYGYTF
v_call: TRBV7-2; j_call: TRBJ2-3; cdr3_aa: CASSSSGNTQYF
v_call: TRBV6-1; j_call: TRBJ1-4; cdr3_aa: CASWEVVGEKLFF
v_call: TRBV7-2; j_call: TRBJ2-5; cdr3_aa: CASSLQEVETQYF